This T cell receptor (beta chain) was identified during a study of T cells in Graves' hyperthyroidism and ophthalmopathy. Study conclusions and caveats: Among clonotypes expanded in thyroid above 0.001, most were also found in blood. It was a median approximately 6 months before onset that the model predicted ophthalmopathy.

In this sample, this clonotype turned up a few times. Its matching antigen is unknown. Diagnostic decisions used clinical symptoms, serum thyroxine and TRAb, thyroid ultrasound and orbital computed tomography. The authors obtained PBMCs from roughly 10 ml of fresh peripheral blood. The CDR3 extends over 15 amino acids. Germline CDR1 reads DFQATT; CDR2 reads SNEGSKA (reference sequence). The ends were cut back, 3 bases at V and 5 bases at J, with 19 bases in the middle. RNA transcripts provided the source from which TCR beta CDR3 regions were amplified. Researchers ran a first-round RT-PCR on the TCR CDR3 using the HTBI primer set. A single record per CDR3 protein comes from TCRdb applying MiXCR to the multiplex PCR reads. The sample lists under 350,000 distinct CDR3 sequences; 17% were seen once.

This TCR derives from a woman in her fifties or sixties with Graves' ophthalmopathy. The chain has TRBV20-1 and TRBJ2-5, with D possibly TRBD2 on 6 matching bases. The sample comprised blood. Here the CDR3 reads CSAREGTSVRETQYF. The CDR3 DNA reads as TGCAGTGCTAGGGAAGGGACTTCAGTGCGGGAGACCCAGTACTTC.